This T cell receptor beta chain was captured in a study of T-cell reconstitution after alpha-beta-depleted transplantation in children. Findings of the study overall: When one year had passed after transplant, most T-cell counts and diversity came from newly produced T cells. Several hundred expanded graft clones reportedly supplied alpha-beta T cells about two months after transplant. Some patients owed their high day-60 TCRbeta diversity to surviving recipient T cells and thymic progenitors.

The ends were cut back, 0 bases at V and 7 bases at J, with 13 bases in the middle. The CDR3 runs 15 residues. Germline loops: CDR1 PRHDT, CDR2 FYEKMQ (reference sequence). Unique molecular identifiers were incorporated into the prepared TCRbeta library. TCRdb recomputed calls from the PCR reads with MiXCR, one row per CDR3 protein. The sample includes approximately 240,000 distinct CDR3 sequences, 11% of them seen just once. This clonotype was counted ten times or more. Its antigen is unidentified. The input for sequencing was PBMCs, taken before TCRalphabeta/CD19-depleted stem cell transplant. This sequence originates from a child younger than two with acute myeloid leukemia, due to receive a stem cell transplant. The V and J genes are TRBV13 and TRBJ1-5, with D possibly matching TRBD1 (5 bases). CDR3 amino acids: CASSLGPGYLQPQHF. For the CDR3, the DNA is TGTGCCAGCAGCTTAGGGCCAGGGTACCTACAGCCCCAGCATTTT.